The 18 T cell receptor beta chains listed next were all sequenced from one sample in a study of blood T cell repertoires in COVID-19. Clones were sequenced by immunoSEQ multiplex PCR, and TCRdb holds only the in-frame ones, with some missing. The sample lists some 350,000 clones; around 84% were seen once. Sequencing was carried out using peripheral blood. These receptors were collected from a human donor in a cohort sampled during active COVID-19.

The V and J genes are TRBV7-2 and TRBJ1-5; TRBD1 might be the D (5 bases). Germline loops: CDR1 SGHTA, CDR2 FQGNSA. There are 18 residues in the CDR3. Between the trimmed V and J ends, which lost 0 bases and 7 bases, there was a span of 22 bases. CDR3 amino acids: CASSLALAGRREGQPQHF. The CDR3 nucleotides read TGTGCCAGCAGCTTAGCGCTGGCGGGACGAAGAGAGGGCCAGCCCCAGCATTTT.

The chain employs TRBV13 and TRBJ2-5; the match to TRBD2 covers 7 bases. This CDR3 comprises 13 residues. Trimming at V came to 4 bases and at J to 4 bases, leaving 3 bases not matched to a gene. Germline lookup yields CDR1 PRHDT and CDR2 FYEKMQ (reference sequence). The CDR3 here is CASSSTSRETQYF. The CDR3 DNA reads as TGTGCCAGCAGCTCGACTAGCCGAGAGACCCAGTACTTC.

V and J are TRBV19 and TRBJ1-6, with 10 bases fitting TRBD1. Germline CDR1 and CDR2: LNHDA and SQIVND (reference sequence). V shed 8 bases and J 5 bases; nucleotides not matched to a gene: 3. This CDR3 has 14 residues. The CDR3 bases are TGTGCCAGTGCCGGGACAGGGGATAATTCACCCCTCCACTTT. Translation gives CASAGTGDNSPLHF.

The CDR3 spells CATSEQDRGPEKLFF. Here the CDR3 DNA reads TGTGCCACCAGTGAACAAGACAGGGGCCCCGAAAAACTGTTTTTT. This chain connects TRBV24-1 to TRBJ1-4; 8 positions match TRBD1. V was clipped by 4 bases and J by 8 bases; unmatched bases: 8. The CDR3 is 15 amino acids. Germline lookup yields CDR1 KGHDR and CDR2 SFDVKD.

The chain links TRBV30 to TRBJ2-3; TRBD1 is a possible D gene (6 bases). CDR3 length equals 13 residues. Per the germline V gene, CDR1 is GTSNPN and CDR2 is SVGIG (reference sequence). Trimming left V 4 bases short and J 0 bases short, with 8 bases between. The CDR3 protein is CAWTGASTDTQYF. The CDR3 region has the DNA TGTGCCTGGACAGGGGCTAGCACAGATACGCAGTATTTT.

CDR3 sequence: CASTSPSGHTDTQYF. Here the CDR3 DNA reads TGTGCCAGTACTTCTCCTAGCGGGCACACAGATACGCAGTATTTT. The V call is TRBV19, the J call TRBJ2-3; 8 bases align to TRBD2. V lost 7 bases, J lost 2 bases, and 8 bases stayed unmatched. Germline assignment: CDR1 LNHDA and CDR2 SQIVND (reference sequence). The CDR3 totals 15 residues.

As for this clone: Other nucleotide sequences from this sample produce the same CDR3. The V and J genes are TRBV12-3 or TRBV12-4 and TRBJ1-2, with D perhaps matching TRBD1 (6 bases). Trimming shortened V by 2 bases and J by 7 bases, and 11 bases separated the two germline ends. CDR3 length: 13 residues. CDR3 sequence reads: CASSLRGEGGYTF. The CDR3 coding sequence is TGTGCCAGCAGTTTAAGGGGGGAGGGTGGCTACACCTTC.

This clone appeared once. The gene calls are TRBV27 and TRBJ1-2, with a possible D match to TRBD1 (6 bases). The CDR3 spans 15 residues. V shed 2 bases and J shed 7 bases, with 17 bases lying between them. Germline-derived CDR1 and CDR2 are MNHEY and SMNVEV (reference sequence). The CDR3 DNA follows: TGTGCCAGCAGTTTAATGGCAGGGGCTCTAGTTGGCTACACCTTC. Amino acid sequence: CASSLMAGALVGYTF.

This chain connects TRBV2 to TRBJ2-1; 8 nucleotides match TRBD1. The CDR3 spans 13 residues. Looked up from germline, CDR1 is SNHLY and CDR2 is FYNNEI. V lost 7 bases to trimming and J lost 6 bases; unmatched junction nucleotides: 5. CDR3 loop: CASMGQEGNEQFF. The DNA for the CDR3 is TGTGCCAGCATGGGACAGGAGGGCAATGAGCAGTTCTTC.

The chain uses TRBV29-1 and TRBJ2-3, with TRBD2 identical over 8 bases. The V and J ends lost 4 bases and 0 bases, in that order; junction bases with no gene match: 3. This CDR3 spans 14 amino acids. The germline V gene encodes CDR1 SQVTM and CDR2 ANQGSEA. CDR3 loop: CSVGPSGSTDTQYF. CDR3 in DNA: TGCAGCGTTGGCCCTAGCGGGAGCACAGATACGCAGTATTTT.

The rearrangement uses TRBV9 and TRBJ2-1, with 7 bases identical to TRBD2. In germline, CDR1 is SGDLS, CDR2 YYNGEE. V gave up 0 bases and J gave up 3 bases; unmatched junction bases: 3. The CDR3 runs 15 residues. The CDR3 sequence is CASSVDGTNYNEQFF. CDR3 sequence (DNA): TGTGCCAGCAGCGTAGATGGGACTAACTACAATGAGCAGTTCTTC.

V and J are TRBV5-1 and TRBJ2-7; TRBD1 matches 7 bases. V shed 2 bases and J 4 bases; nucleotides not matched to a gene: 6. CDR3 length: 14 amino acids. Germline CDR1 and CDR2: SGHRS and YFSETQ. In DNA, the CDR3 is TGCGCCAGCAGCTTTCGGGACAGCGGATACGAGCAGTACTTC. Its protein is CASSFRDSGYEQYF.

The CDR3 here is CASSPDSAYSGNTIYF. The CDR3 DNA sequence: TGTGCCAGCAGCCCGGACAGCGCCTACTCTGGAAACACCATATATTTT. The rearrangement uses TRBV5-4 and TRBJ1-3, with TRBD1 as a possible D gene (6 bases). Trimming cost V 4 bases and J 0 bases, with 14 bases left between them. This CDR3 is built from 16 residues. CDR1 SGHNT and CDR2 YYREEE come from the germline V gene (reference sequence).

The V gene is TRBV5-4, the J gene TRBJ1-1; D unclear. This CDR3 contains 13 residues. Germline CDR1 reads SGHNT; CDR2 reads YYREEE (reference sequence). With 0 bases removed from V and 1 base from J, the gap between germline ends came to 4 bases. CDR3 in DNA: TGTGCCAGCAGCTTGGGAGAGAACACTGAAGCTTTCTTT. It yields the protein CASSLGENTEAFF.

In this sample, this clone turned up a few times. The chain carries TRBV10-3 and TRBJ2-7; a weak D match, TRBD1 (6 bases). V lost 8 bases, J lost 6 bases, and 17 bases lay in between. CDR1 and CDR2 (germline): ENHRY, SYGVKD. The CDR3 has 13 residues. Here the CDR3 DNA reads TGTGCCATCCAGGGGAACCAGGGCAGCGAGCAGTACTTC. Amino acid sequence: CAIQGNQGSEQYF.

The chain is built from TRBV5-4 and TRBJ2-3; possibly TRBD1 for D (6 bases). Trimming stripped 0 bases from V and 5 bases from J, with 13 bases between. The germline V gene has CDR1 SGHNT and CDR2 YYREEE (reference sequence). The CDR3 sequence is 15 residues long. Here the CDR3 reads CASSLAGQWGDTQYF. CDR3 nucleotide sequence: TGTGCCAGCAGCTTGGCCGGACAGTGGGGAGATACGCAGTATTTT.

This clone was recorded only once. This chain links TRBV15 with TRBJ1-2, with unresolved D. V shed 1 base and J shed 4 bases, with 13 bases lying between them. Germline assignment: CDR1 LNHNV and CDR2 YYDKDF (reference sequence). CDR3 length equals 15 residues. The CDR3: CATSRVREGSYGYTF. CDR3 coding DNA: TGTGCCACCAGCAGAGTAAGGGAGGGTAGCTATGGCTACACCTTC.

V and J are TRBV10-2 and TRBJ1-5, with D uncertain. Trimming stripped 0 bases from V and 4 bases from J, with 37 bases between. Germline CDR1 WSHSY, CDR2 SAAADI. There are 24 residues in the CDR3. CDR3 sequence: CASSESIARWYEEESIVGNQPQHF. The CDR3 DNA reads as TGCGCCAGCAGTGAGTCGATTGCCCGTTGGTATGAGGAGGAATCTATAGTAGGGAATCAGCCCCAGCATTTT.